The present entry profiles one T cell receptor (beta chain) with its context. It has no known antigen specificity. Its ends do not fully match the called genes, so a read error is possible. Receptor libraries were prepared by the immunoSEQ multiplex PCR assay. On the authors' methods: To diagnose cytomegalovirus status from the catalog of TCR beta chain sequences, a statistical classification framework was built. The immuneACCESS repertoire file appears here via TCRdb, limited to in-frame rearrangements. These files lack a portion of the clones; in checked studies, under half of the deficit traces to unresolved V genes, and the cause of the others is not known. V and J calls plus clone size are reproduced from that table; the DNA served to infer D and trimming. The sample table holds about 160,000 clones, of which around 92% were seen once. The ten top clones hold under 13% of the sample. This sample stems from a study of cytomegalovirus exposure and HLA in healthy donors (dated by TCRdb to 2015 to 2018). Regarding the complete study: A later analysis indicated that the 110 or so validation repertoires were generated on the platform also employed for the approximately 670 repertoires of the first cohort. High-throughput TCR immunosequencing, statistical association of individual TCRs with disease status, and machine learning were combined to predict cytomegalovirus infection status. The study aimed to test whether signatures of past pathogen exposure could be identified by cataloging public T cell receptors. A separate validation cohort of approximately 120 different subjects was used in addition to the 666-subject first cohort. General findings and caveats noted by the study authors: The authors suggested that the approach could potentially be extended to other disease states and immunological phenotypes. Most TCR sequences were observed very rarely across donors, whereas some public TCRs were present in many individuals. In a later analysis, TCRs clustered in the first cohort were found to also tend to co-occur in the approximately 110 validation repertoires, with about 94% of cluster scores above 0. In both the original and validation cohorts, the classifier was reported to diagnose cytomegalovirus status with high specificity and sensitivity. A few of the identified cytomegalovirus-associated TCR beta chains were confirmed in vitro to be specific for cytomegalovirus antigens. A later analysis lacked HLA typing for the validation cohort, so it scored co-occurrence in that cohort across all 130 or so repertoires. A total of roughly 160 TCR beta chains were listed by the study as associated with cytomegalovirus.

According to the germline V gene, CDR1 reads SGHTA and CDR2 reads FQGNSA. The CDR3 covers 14 residues, taking in both the cysteine and the phenylalanine. Just CDR3 DNA is preserved here, 42 bases in frame from base 1. Donors formed part of the validation cohort, which comprised fewer than 150 subjects and was distinct from the first cohort of 550 to 850 subjects. The chain is encoded by TRBV7-2 joined to TRBJ1-5; a weak D assignment points to TRBD1 (6 bases agree). The receptor was derived from a woman between 18 and 29 years old in good health and CMV-seropositive. Sequencing was performed on PBMCs. The CDR3 reads as follows: CASRFTGKGQPQHF. The nucleotide sequence reads TGTGCCAGCCGCTTTACAGGGAAAGGTCAGCCCCAGCATTTT.